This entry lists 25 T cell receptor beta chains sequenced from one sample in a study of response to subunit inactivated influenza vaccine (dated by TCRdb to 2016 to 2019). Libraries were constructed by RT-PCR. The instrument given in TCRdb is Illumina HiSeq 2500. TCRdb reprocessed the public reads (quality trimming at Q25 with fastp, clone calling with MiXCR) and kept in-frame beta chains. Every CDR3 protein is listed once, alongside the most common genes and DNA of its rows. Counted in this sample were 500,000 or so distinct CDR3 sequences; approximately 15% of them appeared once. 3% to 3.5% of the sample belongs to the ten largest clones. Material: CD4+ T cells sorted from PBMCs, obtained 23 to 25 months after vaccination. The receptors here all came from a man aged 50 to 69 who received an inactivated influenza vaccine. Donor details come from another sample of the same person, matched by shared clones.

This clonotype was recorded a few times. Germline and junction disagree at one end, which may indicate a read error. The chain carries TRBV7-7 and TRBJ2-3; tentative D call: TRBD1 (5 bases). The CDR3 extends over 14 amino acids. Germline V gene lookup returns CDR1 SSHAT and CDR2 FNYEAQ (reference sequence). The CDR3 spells CASSLGPGSDTQYF. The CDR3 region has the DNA TGTGCTAGCAGCTTAGGACCAGGGTCAGATACGCAGTATTTT. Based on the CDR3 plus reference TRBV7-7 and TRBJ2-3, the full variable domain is GAGVSQSPRYKVTKRGQDVTLRCDPISSHATLYWYQQALGQGPEFLTYFNYEAQPDKSGLPSDRFSAERPEGSISTLTIQRTEQRDSAMYRCASSLGPGSDTQYFGPGTRLTVL.

The CDR3 loop is CASSLLSGDEQYF. CDR3 coding DNA: TGTGCCAGCAGTTTACTTTCGGGGGACGAGCAGTACTTC. The chain is built from TRBV28 and TRBJ2-7; D perhaps matches TRBD2 (6 bases). CDR1 MDHEN and CDR2 SYDVKM come from the germline V gene. This CDR3 has 13 residues. V was cut by 2 bases and J by 5 bases, with 10 bases left in between.

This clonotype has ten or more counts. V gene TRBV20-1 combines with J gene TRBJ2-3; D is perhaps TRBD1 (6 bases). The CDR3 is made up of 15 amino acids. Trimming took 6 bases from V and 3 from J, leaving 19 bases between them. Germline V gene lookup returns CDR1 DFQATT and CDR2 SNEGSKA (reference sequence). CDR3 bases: TGCAGTGCGAGGCGGGCAAGGGGGATGACAGATACGCAGTATTTT. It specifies CSARRARGMTDTQYF.

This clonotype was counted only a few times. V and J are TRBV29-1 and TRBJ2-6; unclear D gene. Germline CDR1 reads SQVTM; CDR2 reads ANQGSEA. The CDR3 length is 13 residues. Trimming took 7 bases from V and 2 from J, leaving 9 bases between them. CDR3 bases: TGCAGCGCATATCGGGCTGGGGCCAACGTCCTGACTTTC. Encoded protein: CSAYRAGANVLTF. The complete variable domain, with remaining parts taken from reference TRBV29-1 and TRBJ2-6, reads SAVISQKPSRDICQRGTSLTIQCQVDSQVTMMFWYRQQPGQSLTLIATANQGSEATYESGFVIDKFPISRPNLTFSTLTVSNMSPEDSSIYLCSAYRAGANVLTFGAGSRLTVL.

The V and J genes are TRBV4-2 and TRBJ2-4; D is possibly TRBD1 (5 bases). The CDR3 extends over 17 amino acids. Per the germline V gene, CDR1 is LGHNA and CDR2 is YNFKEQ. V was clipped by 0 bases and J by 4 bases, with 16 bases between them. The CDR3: CASSQEATGAAKNIQYF. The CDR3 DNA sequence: TGTGCCAGCAGCCAAGAGGCGACTGGGGCGGCGAAAAACATTCAGTACTTC.

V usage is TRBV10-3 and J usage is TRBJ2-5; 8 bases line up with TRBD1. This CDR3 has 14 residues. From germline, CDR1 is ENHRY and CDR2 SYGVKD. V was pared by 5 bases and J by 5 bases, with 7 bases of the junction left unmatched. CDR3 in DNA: TGTGCCATCAGTCGGCCAGGGGGCCGGGAGACCCAGTACTTC. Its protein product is CAISRPGGRETQYF.

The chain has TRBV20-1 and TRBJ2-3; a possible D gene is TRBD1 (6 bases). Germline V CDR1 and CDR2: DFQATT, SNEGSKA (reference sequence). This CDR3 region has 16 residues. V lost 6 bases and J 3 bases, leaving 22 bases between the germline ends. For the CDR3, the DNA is TGCAGTGCCAGGGGTCGTGAGTGGGGGATAACAGATACGCAGTATTTT. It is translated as CSARGREWGITDTQYF.

CDR3 DNA sequence: TGTGCCAGCAGGGGACATACGAATTCACCCCTCCACTTT. This encodes CASRGHTNSPLHF. The rearrangement links TRBV25-1 to TRBJ1-6, with a tentative D call TRBD1 (6 bases). Deletions cut 6 bases from V and 7 bases from J, with 10 bases between. CDR3 length: 13 amino acids. CDR1 is MGHDK, CDR2 SYGVNS, per germline.

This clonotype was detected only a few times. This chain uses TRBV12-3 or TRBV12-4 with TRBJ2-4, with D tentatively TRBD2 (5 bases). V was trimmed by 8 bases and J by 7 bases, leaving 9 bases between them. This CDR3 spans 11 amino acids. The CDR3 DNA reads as TGTGCCAGCGGTCCGGGGAACATTCAGTACTTC. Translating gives CASGPGNIQYF.

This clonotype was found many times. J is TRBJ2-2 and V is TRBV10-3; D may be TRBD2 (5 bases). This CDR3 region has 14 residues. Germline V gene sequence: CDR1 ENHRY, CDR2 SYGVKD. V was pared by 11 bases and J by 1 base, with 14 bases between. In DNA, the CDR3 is TGTGCCGTAAAGAGGGTAGGGAACACCGGGGAGCTGTTTTTT. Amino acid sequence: CAVKRVGNTGELFF.

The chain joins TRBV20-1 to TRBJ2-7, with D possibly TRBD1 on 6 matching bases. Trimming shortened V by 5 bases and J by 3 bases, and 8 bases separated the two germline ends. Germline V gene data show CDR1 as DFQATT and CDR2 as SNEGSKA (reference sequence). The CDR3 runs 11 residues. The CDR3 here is CSAQQGYEQYF. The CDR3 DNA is TGCAGTGCTCAACAGGGCTACGAGCAGTACTTC.

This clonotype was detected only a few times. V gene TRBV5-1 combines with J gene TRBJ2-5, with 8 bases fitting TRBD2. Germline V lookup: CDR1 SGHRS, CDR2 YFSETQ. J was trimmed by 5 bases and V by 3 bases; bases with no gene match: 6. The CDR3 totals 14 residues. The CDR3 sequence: CASSSTSVKETQYF. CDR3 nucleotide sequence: TGCGCCAGCAGCTCGACTAGCGTAAAGGAGACCCAGTACTTC.

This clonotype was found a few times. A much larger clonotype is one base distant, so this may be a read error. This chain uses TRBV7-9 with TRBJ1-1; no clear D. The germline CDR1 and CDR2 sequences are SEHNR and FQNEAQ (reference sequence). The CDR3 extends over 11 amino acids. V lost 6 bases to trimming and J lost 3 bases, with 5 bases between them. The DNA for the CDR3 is TGTGCCAGCAGTATGGACACTGAAGCTTTCTTT. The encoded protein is CASSMDTEAFF.

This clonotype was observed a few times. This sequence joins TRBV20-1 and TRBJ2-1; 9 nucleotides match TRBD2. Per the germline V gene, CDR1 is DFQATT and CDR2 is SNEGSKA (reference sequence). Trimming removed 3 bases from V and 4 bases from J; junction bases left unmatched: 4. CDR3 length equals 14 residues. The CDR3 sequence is CSASLAGAYNEQFF. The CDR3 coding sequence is TGCAGTGCTAGTTTAGCGGGGGCATACAATGAGCAGTTCTTC.

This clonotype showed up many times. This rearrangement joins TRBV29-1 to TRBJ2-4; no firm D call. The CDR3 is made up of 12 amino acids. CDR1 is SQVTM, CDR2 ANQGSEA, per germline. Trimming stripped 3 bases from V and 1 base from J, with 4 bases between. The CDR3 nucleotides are TGCAGCGTTGAGAGTGCCAAAAACATTCAGTACTTC. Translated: CSVESAKNIQYF.

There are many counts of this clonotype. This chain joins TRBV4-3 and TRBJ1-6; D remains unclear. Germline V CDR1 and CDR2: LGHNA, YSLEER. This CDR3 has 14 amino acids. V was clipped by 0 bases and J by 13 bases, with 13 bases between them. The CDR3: CASSQDFPGSPLHF. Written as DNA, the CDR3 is TGCGCCAGCAGCCAAGATTTTCCGGGTTCCCCCCTCCACTTT.

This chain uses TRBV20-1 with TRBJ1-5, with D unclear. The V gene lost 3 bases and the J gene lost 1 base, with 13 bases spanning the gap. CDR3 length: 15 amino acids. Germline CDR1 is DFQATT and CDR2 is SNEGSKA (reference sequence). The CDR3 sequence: CSASPPAGSNQPQHF. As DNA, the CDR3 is TGCAGTGCTAGTCCCCCTGCGGGGAGCAATCAGCCCCAGCATTTT.

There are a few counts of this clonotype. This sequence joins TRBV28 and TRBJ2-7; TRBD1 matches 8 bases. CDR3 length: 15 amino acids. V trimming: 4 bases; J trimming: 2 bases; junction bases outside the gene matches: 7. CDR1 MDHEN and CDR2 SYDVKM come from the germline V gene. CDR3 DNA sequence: TGTGCCAGCAGTTCCCGGGACAGGCAAGCCTACGAGCAGTACTTC. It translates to CASSSRDRQAYEQYF.

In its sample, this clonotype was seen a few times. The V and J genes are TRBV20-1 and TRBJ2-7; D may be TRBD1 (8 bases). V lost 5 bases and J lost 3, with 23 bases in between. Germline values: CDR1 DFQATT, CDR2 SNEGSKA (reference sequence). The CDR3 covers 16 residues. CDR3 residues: CSARQHTGGGGYEQYF. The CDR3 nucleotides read TGCAGTGCTCGCCAACATACAGGGGGGGGAGGCTACGAGCAGTACTTC.

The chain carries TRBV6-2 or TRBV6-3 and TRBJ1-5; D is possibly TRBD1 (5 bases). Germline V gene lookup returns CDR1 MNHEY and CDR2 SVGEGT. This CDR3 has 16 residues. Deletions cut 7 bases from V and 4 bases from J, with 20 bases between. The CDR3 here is CASKTFGQGLNQPQHF. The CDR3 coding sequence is TGTGCCAGCAAGACCTTCGGGCAGGGCCTAAATCAGCCCCAGCATTTT.

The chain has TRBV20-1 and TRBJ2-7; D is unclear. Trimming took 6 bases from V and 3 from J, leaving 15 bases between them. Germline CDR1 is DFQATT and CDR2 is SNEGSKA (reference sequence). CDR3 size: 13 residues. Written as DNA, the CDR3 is TGCAGTGCGTCACCCCGGGCTCTCTACGAGCAGTACTTC. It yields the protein CSASPRALYEQYF.

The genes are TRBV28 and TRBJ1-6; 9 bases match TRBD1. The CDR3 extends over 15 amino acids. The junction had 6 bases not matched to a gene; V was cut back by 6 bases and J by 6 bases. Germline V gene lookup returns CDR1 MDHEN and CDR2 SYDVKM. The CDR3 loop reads CASRTPGQGNSPLHF. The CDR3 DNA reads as TGTGCCAGCAGGACCCCGGGACAGGGTAATTCACCCCTCCACTTT.

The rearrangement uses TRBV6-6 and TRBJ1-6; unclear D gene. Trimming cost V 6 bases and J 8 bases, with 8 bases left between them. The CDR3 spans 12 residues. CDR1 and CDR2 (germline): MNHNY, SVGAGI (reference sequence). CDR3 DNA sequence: TGTGCCAGCAGGCGGAGCGATTCACCCCTCCACTTT. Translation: CASRRSDSPLHF.

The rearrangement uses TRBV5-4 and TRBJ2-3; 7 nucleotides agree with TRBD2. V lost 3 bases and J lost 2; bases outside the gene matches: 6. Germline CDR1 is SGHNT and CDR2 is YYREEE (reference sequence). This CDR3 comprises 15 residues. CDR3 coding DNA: TGTGCCAGCAGCTCCCCTAGCGGACTCACAGATACGCAGTATTTT. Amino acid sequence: CASSSPSGLTDTQYF.

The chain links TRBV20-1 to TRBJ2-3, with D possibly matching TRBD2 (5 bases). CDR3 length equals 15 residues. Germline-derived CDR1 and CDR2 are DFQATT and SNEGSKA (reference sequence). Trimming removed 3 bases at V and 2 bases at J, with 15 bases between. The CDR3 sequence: CSASLASPLTDTQYF. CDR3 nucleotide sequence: TGCAGTGCTAGTTTGGCTAGCCCTCTCACAGATACGCAGTATTTT.